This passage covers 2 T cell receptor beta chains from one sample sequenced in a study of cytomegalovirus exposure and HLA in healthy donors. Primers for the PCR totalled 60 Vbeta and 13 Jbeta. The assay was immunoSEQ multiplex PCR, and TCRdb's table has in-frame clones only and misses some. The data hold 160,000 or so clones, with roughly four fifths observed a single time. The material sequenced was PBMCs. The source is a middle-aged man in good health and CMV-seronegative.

The CDR3 loop reads CASSAPGTGGSYGYTF. In DNA form, the CDR3 reads TGTGCCAGCAGCGCACCCGGGACAGGGGGTTCCTATGGCTACACCTTC. The rearrangement links TRBV9 to TRBJ1-2; TRBD1 matches at 11 bases. The junction had 8 bases not matched to a gene; V was cut back by 3 bases and J by 4 bases. Germline CDR1 and CDR2: SGDLS and YYNGEE. The CDR3 contains 16 residues.

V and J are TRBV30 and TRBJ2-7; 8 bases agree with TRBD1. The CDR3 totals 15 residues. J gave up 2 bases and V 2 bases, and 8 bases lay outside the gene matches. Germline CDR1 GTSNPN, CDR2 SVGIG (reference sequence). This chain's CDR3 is CAWSLIYRGTYEQYF. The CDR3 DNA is TGTGCCTGGAGTCTAATTTACAGGGGGACCTACGAGCAGTACTTC. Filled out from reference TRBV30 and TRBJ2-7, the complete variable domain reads SQTIHQWPATLVQPVGSPLSLECTVEGTSNPNLYWYRQAAGRGLQLLFYSVGIGQISSEVPQNLSASRPQDRQFILSSKKLLLSDSGFYLCAWSLIYRGTYEQYFGPGTRLTVT.